This T cell receptor beta chain stems from a study of shared clonotypes between healthy human individuals. Study-level background: Each donor's CD4 naive and CD4 memory cells filled three plates apiece, CD8 naive two, and CD8 memory one. Broader study findings: Expectations were that clonotype sharing among donors would be affected by sequencing depth.

Deep level was the assay's run setting. Original data processing: Junction-only sequences produced by ImmunoSEQ had no quality scores, so filtering differed. Some clones are missing from TCRdb's copy, which holds only in-frame ones; the method was immunoSEQ multiplex PCR. V and J calls and clone size are copied from that table; D and trimming were computed from the DNA. The repertoire holds 1,500,000 or so clones, around 97% seen once, with roughly 1.1% in the top ten. Germline V gives CDR1 SGDLS, CDR2 YYNGEE. The CDR3 consists of 14 residues. V was cut by 0 bases and J by 8 bases, with 11 bases left in between. Comments on this clone: No antigen is known for it.

Material for sequencing was naive CD4+ T cells sorted from blood. As for subset: CD45RA+ positively selected. The TCR comes from a man younger than 45 in good health. The chain combines TRBV9 with TRBJ1-4; D gene ambiguous. The CDR3 coding sequence is TGTGCCAGCAGCGTAGTAGGGAGGAGCGAAAAACTGTTTTTT. Encoded protein: CASSVVGRSEKLFF.